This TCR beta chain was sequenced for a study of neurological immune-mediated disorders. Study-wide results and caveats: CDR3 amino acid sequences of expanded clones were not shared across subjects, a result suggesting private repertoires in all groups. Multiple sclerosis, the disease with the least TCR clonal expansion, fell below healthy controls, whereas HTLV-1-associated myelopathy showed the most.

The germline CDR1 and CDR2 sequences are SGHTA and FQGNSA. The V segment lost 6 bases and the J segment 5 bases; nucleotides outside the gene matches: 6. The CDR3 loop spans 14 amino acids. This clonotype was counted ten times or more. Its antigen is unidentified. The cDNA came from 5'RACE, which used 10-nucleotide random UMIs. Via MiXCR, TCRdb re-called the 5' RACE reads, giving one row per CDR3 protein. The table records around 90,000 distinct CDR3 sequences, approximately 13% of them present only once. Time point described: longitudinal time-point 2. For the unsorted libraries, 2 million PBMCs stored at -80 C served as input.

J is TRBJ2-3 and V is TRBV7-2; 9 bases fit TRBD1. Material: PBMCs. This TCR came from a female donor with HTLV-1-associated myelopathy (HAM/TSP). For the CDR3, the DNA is TGTGCCAGCAGTGTGGACAGGGGAAAAGATACGCAGTATTTT. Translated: CASSVDRGKDTQYF.